This TCR beta chain was recorded in a study of identical twins. Study-wide points: Alpha sequences out of frame and shared by twins had excess low generation probability.

This clonotype was seen only a few times. Its antigen is not known. The CDR3 has 12 residues. V was shortened by 5 bases and J by 10 bases, with 12 bases between the two germline ends. From germline, CDR1 is SGHTA and CDR2 FQGNSA. Each cDNA held unique molecular identifiers, and template switching gave it a universal primer site. TCRdb independently ran MiXCR on the 5' RACE reads; one entry per CDR3 protein. The sample yields 500,000 to 550,000 distinct CDR3 sequences, 20% to 25% seen once. These records were also assigned to another study, of yellow fever vaccine responses in identical twins. From that paper: After vaccination, twins' T cell response reportedly seemed partly convergent, partly personalized.

The chain recombines TRBV7-2 with TRBJ2-1, with D perhaps TRBD1 (5 bases). The sequenced sample consisted of CD4+ T cells sorted from blood. The clonotype was recovered from a woman younger than 30 in good health. CDR3 DNA: TGTGCCAGCAGCCCCCTGGGGCGCGAGCAGTTCTTC. Its protein product is CASSPLGREQFF.